This T cell receptor (beta chain) was recovered during a study of Ad26.COV2.S vaccination and SARS-CoV-2 variants. The treatment: 19 received Ad26.COV2.S at low or high dose, single or two shots; 5 received placebo; per-sample allocation not given. Vaccine and placebo recipients were sampled on day 63 after the first injection. Cohort 1b enrolled adults aged 18-55 years in Boston. Sequenced by immunoSEQ multiplex PCR; TCRdb stores in-frame clones only, minus some. The table lists roughly 400,000 clones, roughly 90% of them singletons, with under 2% in the top ten. V was clipped by 6 bases and J by 5 bases; unmatched bases: 6. Germline loops: CDR1 SGHAT, CDR2 FQNNGV. CDR3 length equals 15 residues.

This chain links TRBV11-2 with TRBJ2-3, with 12 bases fitting TRBD2. This receptor was identified in a person between 18 and 60 years old who received the Ad26.COV2.S COVID-19 vaccine or a placebo. Sequenced here: peripheral blood, sampled in a trial of Ad26.COV2.S vaccine versus placebo. CDR3 nucleotides: TGTGCCAGCAGTTCTAGCGGGAGGGCCGTAGATACGCAGTATTTT. Protein: CASSSSGRAVDTQYF.